This is a list of T cell receptor beta chains from one sample in a study of blood T cell repertoires in COVID-19. Method: immunoSEQ multiplex PCR; TCRdb's copy keeps in-frame clones and lacks some. This sample has roughly 200,000 clones, with about four fifths found just once. Material: peripheral blood. These receptor sequences come from a woman older than 75 with COVID-19, enrolled during active disease. Each CDR3 is given with its conserved first and last residue. D genes are given only for firm matches. Clone size is stated in some rows and not others, as once, few, many or a class when expanded.

CDR3: CASSSPGTVNGYTF
DNA: TGTGCCAGCAGTTCGCCCGGGACAGTAAATGGCTACACCTTC
J: TRBJ1-2
D: TRBD1
V: TRBV6-5
size: NA

CDR3: CASSSVTGSITDTQYF
DNA: TGCGCCAGCAGCTCCGTTACAGGGTCAATCACAGATACGCAGTATTTT
J: TRBJ2-3
D: NA
V: TRBV5-1
size: once

CDR3: CASSLGGHSYNEQFF
DNA: TGTGCCAGCAGCTTAGGCGGACACTCCTACAATGAGCAGTTCTTC
J: TRBJ2-1
D: NA
V: TRBV7-9
size: NA

CDR3: CASAVRGADTQYF
DNA: TGTGCCAGCGCCGTACGGGGGGCAGATACGCAGTATTTT
J: TRBJ2-3
D: TRBD2
V: TRBV7-9
size: NA

CDR3: CASSPRGLIGRGADTQYF
DNA: TGTGCCAGCAGCCCCCGAGGTCTAATCGGGAGGGGTGCAGATACGCAGTATTTT
J: TRBJ2-3
D: TRBD2
V: TRBV11-3
size: NA

CDR3: CSVAGFSYEQYF
DNA: TGCAGCGTTGCAGGGTTTTCCTACGAGCAGTACTTC
J: TRBJ2-7
D: NA
V: TRBV29-1
size: NA

CDR3: CASSGQGNEKLFF
DNA: TGTGCCAGCTCAGGACAGGGAAATGAAAAACTGTTTTTT
J: TRBJ1-4
D: TRBD1
V: TRBV18
size: NA

CDR3: CSASAEFYGYTF
DNA: TGCAGTGCTAGTGCAGAATTTTATGGCTACACCTTC
J: TRBJ1-2
D: NA
V: TRBV20-1
size: NA

CDR3: CASSLGQTQETQYF
DNA: TGCGCCAGCAGCTTGGGACAGACACAAGAGACCCAGTACTTC
J: TRBJ2-5
D: NA
V: TRBV5-1
size: NA

CDR3: CASSNRESETQYF
DNA: TGCGCCAGCAGCAACAGGGAGTCTGAGACCCAGTACTTC
J: TRBJ2-5
D: NA
V: TRBV5-1
size: NA

CDR3: CASSTWARDRGKANYGYTF
DNA: TGTGCCAGCAGCACATGGGCCCGGGACAGGGGGAAAGCTAACTATGGCTACACCTTC
J: TRBJ1-2
D: TRBD1
V: TRBV7-6
size: once

CDR3: CSVAGPSGANVLTF
DNA: TGCAGCGTTGCGGGTCCCTCTGGGGCCAACGTCCTGACTTTC
J: TRBJ2-6
D: NA
V: TRBV29-1
size: NA

CDR3: CASSQEPGQGARSPLHF
DNA: TGCGCCAGCAGCCAAGAGCCGGGACAGGGGGCTAGATCACCCCTCCACTTT
J: TRBJ1-6
D: TRBD1
V: TRBV4-1
size: NA

CDR3: CATYRDNNSPLHF
DNA: TGTGCCACCTACAGGGATAATAATTCACCCCTCCACTTT
J: TRBJ1-6
D: NA
V: TRBV6-5
size: once

CDR3: CASSSGSTNEQFF
DNA: TGTGCCAGCTCTAGCGGGAGTACTAATGAGCAGTTCTTC
J: TRBJ2-1
D: TRBD2
V: TRBV5-4
size: NA

CDR3: CASSLSTGEEKLFF
DNA: TGCGCCAGCAGCTTGTCAACAGGAGAAGAAAAACTGTTTTTT
J: TRBJ1-4
D: NA
V: TRBV5-1
size: NA

CDR3: CASKGPGQGDYGYTF
DNA: TGTGCCAGCAAGGGACCGGGACAGGGGGACTATGGCTACACCTTC
J: TRBJ1-2
D: TRBD1
V: TRBV28
size: NA

CDR3: CASSATGYGYTF
DNA: TGTGCCAGCAGTGCGACAGGCTATGGCTACACCTTC
J: TRBJ1-2
D: NA
V: TRBV12-3/TRBV12-4
size: NA

CDR3: CASGPGQRTDTQYF
DNA: TGCGCCAGCGGCCCGGGACAGCGGACAGATACGCAGTATTTT
J: TRBJ2-3
D: TRBD1
V: TRBV5-1
size: once

CDR3: CASSPSGKMNTEAFF
DNA: TGTGCCAGCAGCCCGTCAGGGAAGATGAACACTGAAGCTTTCTTT
J: TRBJ1-1
D: NA
V: TRBV3-1/TRBV3-2
size: NA

CDR3: CASSLGRTGGDSTF
DNA: TGTGCCAGCAGCTTAGGGCGGACAGGGGGTGACTCCACCTTC
J: TRBJ1-2
D: TRBD1
V: TRBV11-2
size: NA

CDR3: CASTTSIYEQYF
DNA: TGTGCCAGCACAACTAGCATCTACGAGCAGTACTTC
J: TRBJ2-7
D: NA
V: TRBV6-5
size: NA

CDR3: CASSQGPPLAGGVETQYF
DNA: TGCGCCAGCAGCCAAGGCCCCCCCCTAGCGGGAGGGGTTGAGACCCAGTACTTC
J: TRBJ2-5
D: TRBD2
V: TRBV4-1
size: NA

CDR3: CSVGQNSGNTIYF
DNA: TGCAGCGTTGGCCAGAACTCTGGAAACACCATATATTTT
J: TRBJ1-3
D: NA
V: TRBV29-1
size: NA

CDR3: CASSLSTGIGSPLHF
DNA: TGTGCCAGCAGTTTATCAACAGGCATCGGTTCACCCCTCCACTTT
J: TRBJ1-6
D: NA
V: TRBV27
size: NA

CDR3: CASSLAGAPETQYF
DNA: TGTGCCAGCAGCTTAGCTGGGGCTCCTGAGACCCAGTACTTC
J: TRBJ2-5
D: NA
V: TRBV7-9
size: NA

CDR3: CASSLGQANTEAFF
DNA: TGTGCCAGCAGCTTGGGACAGGCGAACACTGAAGCTTTCTTT
J: TRBJ1-1
D: NA
V: TRBV5-5
size: NA

CDR3: CASRSVLETQYF
DNA: TGTGCCAGCAGATCAGTTTTAGAGACCCAGTACTTC
J: TRBJ2-5
D: NA
V: TRBV27
size: NA

CDR3: CASSLGTEGNTIYF
DNA: TGTGCCAGCAGCTTAGGGACAGAAGGAAACACCATATATTTT
J: TRBJ1-3
D: NA
V: TRBV7-2
size: once

CDR3: CASSSVGGVLTF
DNA: TGTGCCAGCAGTTCCGTGGGGGGGGTCCTGACTTTC
J: TRBJ2-6
D: TRBD2
V: TRBV6-5
size: NA

CDR3: CASSRDRVLGYTF
DNA: TGTGCCAGCAGCCGAGACAGGGTGCTTGGCTACACCTTC
J: TRBJ1-2
D: TRBD1
V: TRBV7-3
size: NA

CDR3: CASSSYRGLGNTIYF
DNA: TGTGCCAGCAGCTCATACAGGGGGCTAGGAAACACCATATATTTT
J: TRBJ1-3
D: TRBD1
V: TRBV11-2
size: NA

CDR3: CASSLNSGGSDTQYF
DNA: TGCGCCAGCAGCCTTAATAGCGGGGGGTCAGATACGCAGTATTTT
J: TRBJ2-3
D: TRBD2
V: TRBV4-1
size: NA

CDR3: CASSQGIGQVDTQYF
DNA: TGTGCCAGCAGTCAGGGGATTGGACAGGTGGATACGCAGTATTTT
J: TRBJ2-3
D: TRBD1
V: TRBV28
size: NA

CDR3: CASSLAGGNEQFF
DNA: TGTGCCAGCAGCTTAGCGGGGGGCAATGAGCAGTTCTTC
J: TRBJ2-1
D: NA
V: TRBV7-9
size: few

CDR3: CASNGQGSQPQHF
DNA: TGTGCCAGCAACGGACAGGGAAGTCAGCCCCAGCATTTT
J: TRBJ1-5
D: TRBD1
V: TRBV2
size: NA

CDR3: CASSQNTRGGYTF
DNA: TGTGCCAGCAGCCAAAACACCAGGGGCGGCTACACCTTC
J: TRBJ1-2
D: NA
V: TRBV3-1/TRBV3-2
size: once

CDR3: CASSRGAPYEQYF
DNA: TGTGCCAGCAGCCGGGGGGCGCCATACGAGCAGTACTTC
J: TRBJ2-7
D: NA
V: TRBV11-2
size: NA

CDR3: CASRRDGGVMNTEAFF
DNA: TGTGCCAGCAGAAGAGACGGGGGGGTCATGAACACTGAAGCTTTCTTT
J: TRBJ1-1
D: NA
V: TRBV2
size: NA

CDR3: CASSLLGQSQETQYF
DNA: TGTGCCAGCAGCTTGCTAGGACAGTCCCAAGAGACCCAGTACTTC
J: TRBJ2-5
D: NA
V: TRBV5-5
size: NA

CDR3: CASKPGQITDTQYF
DNA: TGTGCCAGCAAGCCAGGGCAGATCACAGATACGCAGTATTTT
J: TRBJ2-3
D: NA
V: TRBV5-4
size: NA

CDR3: CASSPDRDFWPQHF
DNA: TGTGCCAGCAGCCCCGACAGGGACTTTTGGCCCCAGCATTTT
J: TRBJ1-5
D: TRBD1
V: TRBV6-4
size: NA

CDR3: CSVGQLANYGYTF
DNA: TGCAGCGTCGGACAGCTAGCTAACTATGGCTACACCTTC
J: TRBJ1-2
D: NA
V: TRBV29-1
size: NA

CDR3: CASSPHGGNYGYTF
DNA: TGTGCCAGCAGTCCCCACGGGGGTAACTATGGCTACACCTTC
J: TRBJ1-2
D: NA
V: TRBV28
size: once

CDR3: CASSQDEGRRTEKLFF
DNA: TGTGCCAGCAGCCAAGATGAGGGGAGGCGTACTGAAAAACTGTTTTTT
J: TRBJ1-4
D: NA
V: TRBV4-2
size: NA

CDR3: CASTLRAAGLTDTQYF
DNA: TGTGCCAGCACCCTCCGGGCGGCGGGATTGACAGATACGCAGTATTTT
J: TRBJ2-3
D: NA
V: TRBV7-8
size: NA

CDR3: CASSPGGARYGYTF
DNA: TGTGCCAGCAGTCCCGGAGGGGCCCGCTATGGCTACACCTTC
J: TRBJ1-2
D: NA
V: TRBV2
size: NA

CDR3: CASSLRQGSTDTQYF
DNA: TGCGCCAGCAGCCTACGACAGGGGAGCACAGATACGCAGTATTTT
J: TRBJ2-3
D: TRBD1
V: TRBV5-1
size: once

CDR3: CSASWQGIYEQYF
DNA: TGCAGTGCTAGTTGGCAGGGAATTTACGAGCAGTACTTC
J: TRBJ2-7
D: NA
V: TRBV20-1
size: NA

CDR3: CASSLGLAGDVEQFF
DNA: TGTGCCAGTAGTTTGGGACTAGCGGGAGATGTTGAGCAGTTCTTC
J: TRBJ2-1
D: TRBD2
V: TRBV19
size: NA

CDR3: CASSWETGLTEAFF
DNA: TGCGCCAGCAGCTGGGAGACAGGGCTGACTGAAGCTTTCTTT
J: TRBJ1-1
D: TRBD1
V: TRBV5-1
size: NA

CDR3: CASSSRGKSWGGEQYF
DNA: TGTGCCAGCAGCTCCCGAGGCAAGTCCTGGGGAGGCGAGCAGTACTTC
J: TRBJ2-7
D: NA
V: TRBV5-6
size: NA